These 18 T cell receptor beta chains originate from one sample sequenced in a study of T-cell reconstitution after alpha-beta-depleted transplantation in children. TCRbeta library construction was performed incorporating unique molecular identifiers. TCRdb re-called the PCR reads with MiXCR, one entry per CDR3 protein. The sample lists some 490,000 distinct CDR3 sequences; around 12% were seen once. Material: PBMCs from the stem cell graft donor, obtained from the stem cell graft. These receptors were obtained from a human donor who donated a stem cell graft to a child with combined immunodeficiency.

This chain links TRBV4-3 with TRBJ1-2; D might be TRBD1 (5 bases). Germline lookup yields CDR1 LGHNA and CDR2 YSLEER. Trimming took off 0 bases at V and 2 bases at J, with 10 bases between the two ends. The CDR3 length is 15 residues. CDR3 residues: CASSQDSGGNYGYTF. CDR3 nucleotide sequence: TGCGCCAGCAGCCAAGACTCGGGGGGGAACTATGGCTACACCTTC.

This clonotype has more than one count but fewer than ten. The rearrangement links TRBV12-3 or TRBV12-4 to TRBJ2-2; D gene unclear. The CDR3 is made up of 15 amino acids. Trimming removed 6 bases at V and 1 base at J, with 12 bases between. CDR3 region: CASSPLVVNTGELFF. The CDR3 DNA is TGTGCCAGCAGCCCGCTAGTGGTGAACACCGGGGAGCTGTTTTTT.

This clonotype was picked up a small number of times. The chain is built from TRBV7-8 and TRBJ2-7; possible D gene TRBD2, 5 bases. The CDR3 extends over 15 amino acids. Germline CDR1 reads SGHVS; CDR2 reads FQNEAQ. The V and J ends lost 7 bases and 3 bases respectively, with 19 bases between them. This CDR3 is CASTRNRTVFYEQYF. DNA of the CDR3: TGTGCCAGCACCCGTAATAGGACTGTTTTCTACGAGCAGTACTTC.

This chain connects TRBV6-5 to TRBJ2-7; tentatively, D is TRBD2 (7 bases). The CDR3 sequence is 16 residues long. Germline lookup yields CDR1 MNHEY and CDR2 SVGAGI. Trimming cost V 2 bases and J 0 bases, with 14 bases left between them. The CDR3 DNA is TGTGCCAGCAGTTACGATGGCGGGGGCTACTCCTACGAGCAGTACTTC. Translating gives CASSYDGGGYSYEQYF.

V is TRBV7-6 and J is TRBJ2-7, with 10 bases fitting TRBD2. V dropped 5 bases and J dropped 2; count of bases not matched to a gene: 6. Germline V gene data show CDR1 as SGHVS and CDR2 as FNYEAQ. This CDR3 region has 15 residues. In DNA form, the CDR3 reads TGTGCCAGCAGCCTCGACACTAGCGGGGCCTACGAGCAGTACTTC. This encodes CASSLDTSGAYEQYF. The whole variable domain, filled in from reference TRBV7-6 and TRBJ2-7, reads GAGVSQSPRYKVTKRGQDVALRCDPISGHVSLYWYRQALGQGPEFLTYFNYEAQQDKSGLPNDRFSAERPEGSISTLTIQRTEQRDSAMYRCASSLDTSGAYEQYFGPGTRLTVT.

This rearrangement joins TRBV27 to TRBJ1-1; D call uncertain. Germline V gene sequence: CDR1 MNHEY, CDR2 SMNVEV (reference sequence). Trimming removed 4 bases at V and 2 bases at J, with 11 bases between. This CDR3 has 14 amino acids. The CDR3 bases are TGTGCCAGCAGTTCCCCGATCGGAAACACTGAAGCTTTCTTT. Translation gives CASSSPIGNTEAFF.

This chain connects TRBV28 to TRBJ2-2, with D possibly matching TRBD1 (6 bases). V shed 9 bases and J shed 1 base, with 9 bases lying between them. CDR1 and CDR2 from the germline V gene are MDHEN and SYDVKM. The CDR3 consists of 13 residues. The CDR3, as DNA: TGTGCCAGTTACAGGGTGAACACCGGGGAGCTGTTTTTT. It yields the protein CASYRVNTGELFF. Variable domain in full (rest from reference TRBV28 and TRBJ2-2): DVKVTQSSRYLVKRTGEKVFLECVQDMDHENMFWYRQDPGLGLRLIYFSYDVKMKEKGDIPEGYSVSREKKERFSLILESASTNQTSMYLCASYRVNTGELFFGEGSRLTVL.

The rearrangement links TRBV6-1 to TRBJ2-7; possible D gene TRBD2, 5 bases. Trimming pared 8 bases from V and 3 bases from J, leaving 20 bases between. The CDR3 has 15 amino acids. Per the germline V gene, CDR1 is MNHNS and CDR2 is SASEGT. The CDR3 is CASSSEGGVFYEQYF. CDR3 nucleotides: TGTGCCAGCTCCTCCGAGGGCGGCGTTTTCTACGAGCAGTACTTC.

This clonotype was picked up a small number of times. The gene calls are TRBV11-1 and TRBJ2-2; TRBD2 matches 13 bases. V lost 2 bases and J lost 0; bases outside the gene matches: 3. The germline V gene has CDR1 SGHAT and CDR2 FQDESV (reference sequence). This CDR3 region has 18 residues. This chain's CDR3 is CASSLKLAGGPNTGELFF. For the CDR3, the DNA is TGTGCCAGCAGCTTAAAACTAGCGGGAGGGCCGAACACCGGGGAGCTGTTTTTT.

The V and J genes are TRBV3-1 and TRBJ2-6; TRBD2 matches at 11 bases. The CDR3 covers 18 residues. J lost 0 bases, V lost 4 bases, and 5 bases had no gene match. CDR1 LGHDT and CDR2 YNNKEL come from the germline V gene (reference sequence). The CDR3 region is CASSPGLAVLSGANVLTF. The DNA for the CDR3 is TGTGCCAGCAGCCCGGGACTAGCGGTCCTCTCTGGGGCCAACGTCCTGACTTTC.

This clonotype was recorded at least ten times. The V call is TRBV12-3 or TRBV12-4, the J call TRBJ1-1; weak D call: TRBD1 (6 bases). The CDR3 consists of 13 residues. Trimming left V 7 bases short and J 1 base short, with 10 bases between. The CDR3 DNA is TGTGCCAGCACCCGGACAGAGAACACTGAAGCTTTCTTT. Encoded protein: CASTRTENTEAFF.

The chain links TRBV12-3 or TRBV12-4 to TRBJ1-2; no reliable D call. CDR3 length: 13 residues. Trimming removed 4 bases at V and 3 bases at J, with 9 bases between. The CDR3 bases are TGTGCCAGCAGTTCCGGACTCTACTATGGCTACACCTTC. It encodes CASSSGLYYGYTF.

This clonotype was detected ten times or more. The chain employs TRBV10-3 and TRBJ2-1; D perhaps matches TRBD2 (6 bases). Germline-derived CDR1 and CDR2 are ENHRY and SYGVKD. The CDR3 spans 14 residues. V was cut by 4 bases and J by 7 bases, with 14 bases left in between. CDR3 nucleotides: TGTGCCATCAGTGCGGGGACGGGGAGGAATGAGCAGTTCTTC. This sequence encodes CAISAGTGRNEQFF.

This clonotype was found many times. The rearrangement joins TRBV15 to TRBJ2-7, with D unresolved. V was clipped by 0 bases and J by 6 bases, with 9 bases between them. Germline V CDR1 and CDR2: LNHNV, YYDKDF (reference sequence). The CDR3 length is 13 residues. The CDR3 DNA sequence: TGTGCCACCAGCAGAGATCCAGGTACCGAGCAGTACTTC. Its protein is CATSRDPGTEQYF.

This clonotype was observed at least ten times. The CDR3 coding sequence is TGCAGTGCCGCTCCGGGACTCTTTCTCTCTGGGGCCAACGTCCTGACTTTC. Amino acid sequence: CSAAPGLFLSGANVLTF. The chain combines TRBV20-1 with TRBJ2-6, with a weak D call TRBD2 (6 bases). CDR3 length: 17 residues. V was cut by 6 bases and J by 0 bases, with 18 bases left in between. Looked up from germline, CDR1 is DFQATT and CDR2 is SNEGSKA (reference sequence).

This clonotype was found many times. The rearrangement links TRBV10-3 to TRBJ2-7; TRBD2 aligns across 7 bases. The CDR3 is 16 residues long. CDR1 is ENHRY and CDR2 is SYGVKD in the germline V gene. The ends lost 6 bases at V and 4 bases at J; junction bases unmatched: 15. CDR3 in DNA: TGTGCCATCAGGGGCCCGGGGGAGGGCCGGCATTACGAGCAGTACTTC. This codes for CAIRGPGEGRHYEQYF.

This chain uses TRBV6-2 or TRBV6-3 with TRBJ1-2; 8 nucleotides align to TRBD1. Germline trimming cut 9 bases from V and 9 bases from J; bases unmatched to any gene: 12. Per germline, CDR1 MNHEY and CDR2 SVGEGT. This CDR3 region has 13 residues. CDR3 sequence (DNA): TGTGCCAGTCGCCGGGGACAGGCAATGAGCTACACCTTC. Protein: CASRRGQAMSYTF.

This clonotype was recorded many times. This chain joins TRBV11-2 and TRBJ2-7; no definite D call. Trimming took off 3 bases at V and 4 bases at J, with 25 bases between the two ends. The CDR3 runs to 18 residues. CDR1 and CDR2 (germline): SGHAT, FQNNGV. In DNA, the CDR3 is TGTGCCAGCAGCTTCGGCAGACGAGACCAGTTTACCTCGTACGAGCAGTACTTC. As protein: CASSFGRRDQFTSYEQYF.